Sequencing of this TCR beta chain was carried out in a study of blood T cells in healthy people across ages. Study conclusions and caveats: The long-lived group displayed more naive CD4+ cells, plus higher diversity, than the aged donors did.

The authors ran a second PCR of about 7 to 11 cycles using a sample-barcoded 5' primer and a J-beta primer mix. TCRdb processed the 5' RACE reads anew with MiXCR; each CDR3 protein has one entry. The sample includes roughly 800,000 distinct CDR3 sequences, more than 45% seen only once; the top ten take 22%. The V gene end was trimmed by 1 base and the J gene end by 2 bases; junction bases not matched to a gene: 3. The germline V gene has CDR1 DFQATT and CDR2 SNEGSKA (reference sequence). The CDR3 has 14 amino acids. In its sample, this clonotype was seen once. Its antigen remains unidentified. This receptor was taken from a man in his thirties or forties in good health. This chain links TRBV20-1 with TRBJ2-7, with 9 bases lining up with TRBD2. The specimen was blood. The CDR3 nucleotides read TGCAGTGCTAGAGTTGGCGGGGGGGCCTACGAGCAGTACTTC. This codes for CSARVGGGAYEQYF.